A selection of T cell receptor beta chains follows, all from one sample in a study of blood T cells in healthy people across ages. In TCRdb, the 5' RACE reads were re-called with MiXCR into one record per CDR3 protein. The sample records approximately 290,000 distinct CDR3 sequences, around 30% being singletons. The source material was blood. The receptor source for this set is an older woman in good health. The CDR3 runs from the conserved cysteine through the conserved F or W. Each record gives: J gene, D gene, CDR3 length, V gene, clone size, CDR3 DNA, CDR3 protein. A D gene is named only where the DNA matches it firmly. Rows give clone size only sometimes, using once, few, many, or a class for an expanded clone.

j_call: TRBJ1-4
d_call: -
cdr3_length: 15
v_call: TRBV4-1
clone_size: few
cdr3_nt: TGCGCCAGCAGCCAAGCCAGACAGCTTAATGAAAAACTGTTTTTT
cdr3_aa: CASSQARQLNEKLFF

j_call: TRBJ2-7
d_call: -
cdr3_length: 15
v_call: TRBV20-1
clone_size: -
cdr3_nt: TGCAGTGCTAGAGATCCTCGGGAGTCGAGAAACGAGCAGTACTTC
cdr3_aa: CSARDPRESRNEQYF

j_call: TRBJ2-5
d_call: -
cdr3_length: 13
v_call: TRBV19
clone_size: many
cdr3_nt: TGTGCCAGTAGTACTCGGACCCAAGAGACCCAGTACTTC
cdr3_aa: CASSTRTQETQYF

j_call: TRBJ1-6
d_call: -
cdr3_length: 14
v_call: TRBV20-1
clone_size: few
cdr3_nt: TGCAGTGCTCAGAGGGGGGGAGGTAATTCACCCCTCCACTTT
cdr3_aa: CSAQRGGGNSPLHF

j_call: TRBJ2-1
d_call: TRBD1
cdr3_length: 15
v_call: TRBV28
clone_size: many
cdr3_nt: TGTGCCAGCAGCCTCCCCGGGACAGGACGCAATGAGCAGTTCTTC
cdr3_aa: CASSLPGTGRNEQFF

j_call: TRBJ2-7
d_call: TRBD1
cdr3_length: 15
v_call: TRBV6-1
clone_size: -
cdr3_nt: TGTGCCAGCAGTGAGGGCCCGGGACAGAGCCTCGAGCAGTACTTC
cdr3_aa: CASSEGPGQSLEQYF

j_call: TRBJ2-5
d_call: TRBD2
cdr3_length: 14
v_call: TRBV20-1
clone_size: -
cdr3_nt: TGCAGTGCTAGAAGTCAGCGGGAGGGAAAGACCCAGTACTTC
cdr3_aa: CSARSQREGKTQYF

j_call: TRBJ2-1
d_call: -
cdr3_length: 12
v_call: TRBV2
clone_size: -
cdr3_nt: TGTGCCAGCGAGGGGCGTAGTAATGAGCAGTTCTTC
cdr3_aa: CASEGRSNEQFF

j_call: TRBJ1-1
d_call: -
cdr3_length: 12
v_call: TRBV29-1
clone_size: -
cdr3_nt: TGCAGCGTTGACGGGATGAACACTGAAGCTTTCTTT
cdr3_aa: CSVDGMNTEAFF

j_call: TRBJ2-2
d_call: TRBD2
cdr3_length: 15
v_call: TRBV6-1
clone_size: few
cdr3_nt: TGTGCCAGCATCCCGGGACTAGCGAAAACCGGGGAGCTGTTTTTT
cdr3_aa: CASIPGLAKTGELFF

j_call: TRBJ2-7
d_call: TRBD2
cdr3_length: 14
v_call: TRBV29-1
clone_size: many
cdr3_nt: TGCAGCGTCTTTATTACCGGGACTAGTCGGGAGCAGTACTTC
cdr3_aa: CSVFITGTSREQYF

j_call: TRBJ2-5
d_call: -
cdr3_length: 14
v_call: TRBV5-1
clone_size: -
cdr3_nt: TGCGCCAGCAGCTTGCACCCTCAGGAAGAGACCCAGTACTTC
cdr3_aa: CASSLHPQEETQYF

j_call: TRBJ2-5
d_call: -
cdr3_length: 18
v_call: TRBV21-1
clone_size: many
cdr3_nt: TGTGCCAGCAGCAAAGCGCTTGATCGAGACTTTTTGGGGGAGACCCAGTACTTC
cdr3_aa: CASSKALDRDFLGETQYF

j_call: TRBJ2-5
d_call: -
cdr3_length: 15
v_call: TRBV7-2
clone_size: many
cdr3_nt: TGTGCCAGCAGCTTAGCTTTTACCCAGGAAGAGACCCAGTACTTC
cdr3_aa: CASSLAFTQEETQYF

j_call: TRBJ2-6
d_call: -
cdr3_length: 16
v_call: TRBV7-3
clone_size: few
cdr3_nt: TGTGCCAGCAGCTCACGAGGGGGGGTTGGGGCCAACGTCCTGACTTTC
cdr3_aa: CASSSRGGVGANVLTF

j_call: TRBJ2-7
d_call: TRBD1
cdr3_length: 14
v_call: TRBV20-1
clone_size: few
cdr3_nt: TGCAGTGCCAAGCGGACAGGGCTCTACGCTGGGCAGTACTTC
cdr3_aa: CSAKRTGLYAGQYF

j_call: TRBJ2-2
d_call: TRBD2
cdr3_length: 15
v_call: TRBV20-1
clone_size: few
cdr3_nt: TGCAGTGCTAGAGCAAGACTAGCATCGGCCGGGGAGCTGTTTTTT
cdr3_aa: CSARARLASAGELFF

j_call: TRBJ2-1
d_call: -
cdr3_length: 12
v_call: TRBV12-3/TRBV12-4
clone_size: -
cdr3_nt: TGTGCCAGCAGTTTAGCCCCCCATGAGCAGTTCTTC
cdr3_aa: CASSLAPHEQFF

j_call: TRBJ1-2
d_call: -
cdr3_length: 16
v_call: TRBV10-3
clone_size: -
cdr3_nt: TGTGCCATCAGTGGTAGCAACAGCCTTTTTATCTATGGCTACACCTTC
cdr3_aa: CAISGSNSLFIYGYTF

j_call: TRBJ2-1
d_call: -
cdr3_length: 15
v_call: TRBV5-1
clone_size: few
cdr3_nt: TGCGCCAGCAGCTTGGAGAGAAGCTCCTACAATGAGCAGTTCTTC
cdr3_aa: CASSLERSSYNEQFF

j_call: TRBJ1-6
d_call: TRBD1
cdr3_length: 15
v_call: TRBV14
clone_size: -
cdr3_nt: TGTGCCAGCAGCCAGAAGACAGGGATAAATTCACCCCTCCACTTT
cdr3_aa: CASSQKTGINSPLHF

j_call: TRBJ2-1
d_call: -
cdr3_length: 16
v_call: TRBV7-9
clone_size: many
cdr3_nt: TGTGCCAGCAGCTCCCCGACTGCAAGCTCCTACAATGAGCAGTTCTTC
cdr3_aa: CASSSPTASSYNEQFF

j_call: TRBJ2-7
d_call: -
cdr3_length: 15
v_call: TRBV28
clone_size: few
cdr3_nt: TGTGCCAGCAGGAAGGACATGGGAAGCTCCTACGAGCAGTACTTC
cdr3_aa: CASRKDMGSSYEQYF

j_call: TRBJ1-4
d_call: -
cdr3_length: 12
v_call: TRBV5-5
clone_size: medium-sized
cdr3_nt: TGTGCCAGCGTTGGCGGAGACGAAAAACTGTTTTTT
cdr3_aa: CASVGGDEKLFF

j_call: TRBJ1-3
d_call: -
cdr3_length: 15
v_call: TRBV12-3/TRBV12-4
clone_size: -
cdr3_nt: TGTGCCAGCAGTTTCGAAGGAAACTCTGGAAACACCATATATTTT
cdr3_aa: CASSFEGNSGNTIYF

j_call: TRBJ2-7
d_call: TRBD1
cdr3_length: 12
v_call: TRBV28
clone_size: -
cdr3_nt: TGTGCCAGCCAGACAGGGACCTACGAGCCGTACTTC
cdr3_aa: CASQTGTYEPYF

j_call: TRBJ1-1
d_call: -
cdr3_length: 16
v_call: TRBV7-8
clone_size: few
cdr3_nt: TGTGCCAGCAGCCGGGGGCCCACAGACGTGAACACTGAAGCTTTCTTT
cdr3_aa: CASSRGPTDVNTEAFF

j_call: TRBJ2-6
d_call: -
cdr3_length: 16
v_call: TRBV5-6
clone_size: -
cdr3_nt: TGTGCCAGCAGCTTGCTCGTGGGGCCCGGGGCCAACGTCCTGACTTTC
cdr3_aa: CASSLLVGPGANVLTF

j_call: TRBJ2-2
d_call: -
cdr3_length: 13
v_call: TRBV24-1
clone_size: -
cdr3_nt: TGTGCCACCAGTGCCGGGAGTGACGGGGAGCTGTTTTTT
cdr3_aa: CATSAGSDGELFF

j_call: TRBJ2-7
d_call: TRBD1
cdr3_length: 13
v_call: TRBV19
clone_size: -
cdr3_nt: TGTGCCAGTAGTGTGACAGGGTTCTACGAGCAGTACTTC
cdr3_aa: CASSVTGFYEQYF

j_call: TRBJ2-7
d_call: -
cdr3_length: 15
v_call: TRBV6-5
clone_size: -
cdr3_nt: TGTGCCAGCAGTTACTCCGGGACACCGGCCTACGAGCAGTACTTC
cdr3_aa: CASSYSGTPAYEQYF